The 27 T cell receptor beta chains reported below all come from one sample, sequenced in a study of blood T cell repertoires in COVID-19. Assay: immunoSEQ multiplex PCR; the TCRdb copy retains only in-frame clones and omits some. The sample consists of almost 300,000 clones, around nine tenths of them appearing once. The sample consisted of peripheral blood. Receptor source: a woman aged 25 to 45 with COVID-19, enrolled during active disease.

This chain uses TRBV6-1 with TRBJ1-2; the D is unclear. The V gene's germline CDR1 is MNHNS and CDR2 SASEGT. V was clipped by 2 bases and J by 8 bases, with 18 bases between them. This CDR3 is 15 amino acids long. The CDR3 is CASSERGPAATGYTF. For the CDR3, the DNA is TGTGCCAGCAGTGAACGGGGTCCCGCCGCCACCGGCTACACCTTC.

CDR3 DNA sequence: TGTGCCAGCTCACCCGACAGGGTGCAACGCGGGGACCAGTACTTC. Translation gives CASSPDRVQRGDQYF. V and J are TRBV18 and TRBJ2-7, with D possibly being TRBD1 (7 bases). Deletions cut 3 bases from V and 10 bases from J, with 22 bases between. CDR1 KGHSH and CDR2 LQKENI come from the germline V gene. The CDR3 is 15 amino acids.

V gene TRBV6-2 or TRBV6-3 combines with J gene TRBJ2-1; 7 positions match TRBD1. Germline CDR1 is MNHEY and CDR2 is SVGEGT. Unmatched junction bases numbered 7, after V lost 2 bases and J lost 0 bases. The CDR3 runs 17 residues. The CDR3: CASSYKKGAPSYNEQFF. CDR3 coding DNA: TGTGCCAGCAGTTACAAAAAGGGGGCCCCCTCCTACAATGAGCAGTTCTTC.

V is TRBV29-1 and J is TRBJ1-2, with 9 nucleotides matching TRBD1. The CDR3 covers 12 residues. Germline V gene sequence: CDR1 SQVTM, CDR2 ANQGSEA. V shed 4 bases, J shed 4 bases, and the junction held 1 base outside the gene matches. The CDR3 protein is CSVGQGGYGYTF. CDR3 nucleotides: TGCAGCGTTGGACAGGGGGGCTATGGCTACACCTTC.

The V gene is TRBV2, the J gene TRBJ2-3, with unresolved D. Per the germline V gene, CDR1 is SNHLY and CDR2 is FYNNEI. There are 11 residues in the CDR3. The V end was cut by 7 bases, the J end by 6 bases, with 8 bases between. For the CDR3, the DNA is TGTGCCAGCACCCCGCGGGATACGCAGTATTTT. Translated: CASTPRDTQYF. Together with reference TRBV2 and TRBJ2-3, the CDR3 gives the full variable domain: EPEVTQTPSHQVTQMGQEVILRCVPISNHLYFYWYRQILGQKVEFLVSFYNNEISEKSEIFDDQFSVERPDGSNFTLKIRSTKLEDSAMYFCASTPRDTQYFGPGTRLTVL.

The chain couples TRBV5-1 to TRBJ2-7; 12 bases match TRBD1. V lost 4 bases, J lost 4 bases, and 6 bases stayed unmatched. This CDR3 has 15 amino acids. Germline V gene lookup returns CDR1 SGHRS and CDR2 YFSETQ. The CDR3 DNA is TGCGCCAGCAGCCAGGGACAGGGGGCGATTTACGAGCAGTACTTC. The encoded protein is CASSQGQGAIYEQYF.

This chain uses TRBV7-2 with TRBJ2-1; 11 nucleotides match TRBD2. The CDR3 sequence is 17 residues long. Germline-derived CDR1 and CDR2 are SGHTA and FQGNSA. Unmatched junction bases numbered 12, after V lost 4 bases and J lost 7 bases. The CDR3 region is CASSYGALAGGMNEQFF. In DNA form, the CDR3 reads TGTGCCAGCAGCTATGGCGCTCTAGCGGGGGGTATGAATGAGCAGTTCTTC.

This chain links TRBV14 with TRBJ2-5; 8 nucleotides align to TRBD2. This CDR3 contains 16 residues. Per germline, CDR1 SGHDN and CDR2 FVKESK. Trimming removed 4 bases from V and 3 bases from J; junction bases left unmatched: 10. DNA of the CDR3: TGTGCCAGCAGCCGCGAAACCGGGACTAGAAAAGAGACCCAGTACTTC. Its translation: CASSRETGTRKETQYF.

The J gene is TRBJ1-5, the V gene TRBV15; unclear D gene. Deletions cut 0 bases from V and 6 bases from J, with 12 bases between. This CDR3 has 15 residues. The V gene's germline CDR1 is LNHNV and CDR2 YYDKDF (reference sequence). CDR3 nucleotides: TGTGCCACCAGCAGAGATCTGCGGGGAAGTCAGCCCCAGCATTTT. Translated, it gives CATSRDLRGSQPQHF.

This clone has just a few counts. CDR3 bases: TGTGCCAGCTCACCAAGACAGGATGGCTACACCTTC. Amino acids: CASSPRQDGYTF. V is TRBV18 and J is TRBJ1-2; a weak D match, TRBD1 (6 bases). CDR1 is KGHSH, CDR2 LQKENI, per germline. The V gene lost 2 bases and the J gene lost 6 bases, with 7 bases spanning the gap. The CDR3 runs 12 residues.

In DNA, the CDR3 is TGTGCCAGCAGCTCCGGCGGTAGGGGGCAAGCTTTCTTT. It yields the protein CASSSGGRGQAFF. The rearrangement joins TRBV11-3 to TRBJ1-1; 7 bases are a match to TRBD1. CDR3 length: 13 residues. Trimming removed 4 bases from V and 9 bases from J; junction bases left unmatched: 8. Germline V lookup: CDR1 SGHNT, CDR2 YENEEA.

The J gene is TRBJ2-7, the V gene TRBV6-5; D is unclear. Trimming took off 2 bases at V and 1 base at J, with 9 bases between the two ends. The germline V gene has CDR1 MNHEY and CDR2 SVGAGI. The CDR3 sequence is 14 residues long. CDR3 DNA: TGTGCCAGCAGTTACGCGGCCGGTTCCTACGAGCAGTACTTC. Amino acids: CASSYAAGSYEQYF.

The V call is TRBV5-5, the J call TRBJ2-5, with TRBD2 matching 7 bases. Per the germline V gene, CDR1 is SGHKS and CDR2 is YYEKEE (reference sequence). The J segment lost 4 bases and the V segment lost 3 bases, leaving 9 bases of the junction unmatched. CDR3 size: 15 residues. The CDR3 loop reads CASSYRLGGVETQYF. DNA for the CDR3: TGTGCCAGCAGCTACCGACTTGGGGGGGTAGAGACCCAGTACTTC.

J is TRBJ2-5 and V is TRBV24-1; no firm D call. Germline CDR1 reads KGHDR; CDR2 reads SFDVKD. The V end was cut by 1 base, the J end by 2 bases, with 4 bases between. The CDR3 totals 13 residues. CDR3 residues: CATSDLQQETQYF. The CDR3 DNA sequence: TGTGCCACCAGTGATTTACAGCAAGAGACCCAGTACTTC.

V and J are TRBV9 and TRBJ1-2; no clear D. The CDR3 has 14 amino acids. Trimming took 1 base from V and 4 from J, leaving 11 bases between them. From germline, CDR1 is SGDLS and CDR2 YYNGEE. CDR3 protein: CASSVSGITYGYTF. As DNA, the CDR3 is TGTGCCAGCAGCGTAAGCGGGATCACCTATGGCTACACCTTC.

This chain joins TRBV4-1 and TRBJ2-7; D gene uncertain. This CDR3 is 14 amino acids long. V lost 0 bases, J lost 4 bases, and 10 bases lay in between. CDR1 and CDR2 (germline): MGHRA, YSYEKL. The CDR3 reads CASSQDLRGYEQYF. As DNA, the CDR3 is TGCGCCAGCAGCCAAGACCTCAGAGGTTACGAGCAGTACTTC.

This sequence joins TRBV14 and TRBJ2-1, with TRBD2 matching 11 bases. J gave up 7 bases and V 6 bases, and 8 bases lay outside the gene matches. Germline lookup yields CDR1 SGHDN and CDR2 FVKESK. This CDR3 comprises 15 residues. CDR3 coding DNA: TGTGCCAGCAGGCCCCTAGCGGGGGGTTGGAATGAGCAGTTCTTC. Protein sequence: CASRPLAGGWNEQFF.

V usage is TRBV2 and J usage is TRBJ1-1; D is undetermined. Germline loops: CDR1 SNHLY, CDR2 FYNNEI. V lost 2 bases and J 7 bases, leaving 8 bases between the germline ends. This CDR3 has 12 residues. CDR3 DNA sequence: TGTGCCAGCAGTGAACGTATTTTTGAAGCTTTCTTT. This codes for CASSERIFEAFF.

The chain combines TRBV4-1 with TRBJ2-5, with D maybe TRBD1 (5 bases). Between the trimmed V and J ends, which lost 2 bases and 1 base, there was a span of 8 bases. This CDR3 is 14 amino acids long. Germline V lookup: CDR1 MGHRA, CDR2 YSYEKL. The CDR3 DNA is TGCGCCAGCAGCCAAACTCAGGGCCAAGAGACCCAGTACTTC. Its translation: CASSQTQGQETQYF.

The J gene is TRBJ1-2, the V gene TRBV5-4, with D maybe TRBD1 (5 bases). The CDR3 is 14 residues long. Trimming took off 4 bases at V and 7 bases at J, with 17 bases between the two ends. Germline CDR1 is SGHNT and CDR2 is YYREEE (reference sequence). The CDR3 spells CASSRSTQRGGYTF. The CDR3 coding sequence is TGTGCCAGCAGCCGGTCCACCCAAAGGGGTGGCTACACCTTC. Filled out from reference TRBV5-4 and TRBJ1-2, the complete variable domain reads ETGVTQSPTHLIKTRGQQVTLRCSSQSGHNTVSWYQQALGQGPQFIFQYYREEENGRGNFPPRFSGLQFPNYSSELNVNALELDDSALYLCASSRSTQRGGYTFGSGTRLTVV.

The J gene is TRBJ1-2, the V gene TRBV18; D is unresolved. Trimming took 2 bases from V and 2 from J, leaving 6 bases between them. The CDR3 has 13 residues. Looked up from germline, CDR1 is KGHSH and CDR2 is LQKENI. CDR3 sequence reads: CASSPTDNYGYTF. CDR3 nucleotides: TGTGCCAGCTCACCAACAGACAACTATGGCTACACCTTC.

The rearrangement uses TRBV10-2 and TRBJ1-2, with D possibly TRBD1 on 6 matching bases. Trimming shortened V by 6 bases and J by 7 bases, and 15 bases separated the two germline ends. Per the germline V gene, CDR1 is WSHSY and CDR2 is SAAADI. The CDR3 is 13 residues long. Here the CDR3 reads CASRTTGGGGYTF. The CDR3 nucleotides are TGCGCCAGCAGGACGACGGGAGGGGGTGGCTACACCTTC.

The CDR3: CASSPVTGGPGELFF. Here the CDR3 DNA reads TGCGCCAGCAGCCCCGTAACGGGGGGGCCCGGGGAGCTGTTTTTT. The chain is built from TRBV5-1 and TRBJ2-2, with 8 positions matching TRBD2. CDR3 length: 15 residues. Germline-derived CDR1 and CDR2 are SGHRS and YFSETQ. Unmatched junction bases numbered 8, after V lost 4 bases and J lost 6 bases.

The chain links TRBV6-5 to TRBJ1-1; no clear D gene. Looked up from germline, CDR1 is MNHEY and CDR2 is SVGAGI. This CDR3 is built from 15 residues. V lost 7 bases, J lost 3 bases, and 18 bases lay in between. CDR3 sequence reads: CASTSEALKDTEAFF. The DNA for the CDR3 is TGTGCCAGCACTTCCGAGGCATTAAAGGACACTGAAGCTTTCTTT.

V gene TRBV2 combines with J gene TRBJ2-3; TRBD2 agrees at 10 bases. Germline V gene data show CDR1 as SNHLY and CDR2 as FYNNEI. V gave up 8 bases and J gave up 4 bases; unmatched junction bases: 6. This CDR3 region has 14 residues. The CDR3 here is CASERGGLPDTQYF. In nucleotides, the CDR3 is TGTGCCAGCGAGCGGGGGGGCTTACCAGATACGCAGTATTTT. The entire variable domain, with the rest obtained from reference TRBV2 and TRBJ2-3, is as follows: EPEVTQTPSHQVTQMGQEVILRCVPISNHLYFYWYRQILGQKVEFLVSFYNNEISEKSEIFDDQFSVERPDGSNFTLKIRSTKLEDSAMYFCASERGGLPDTQYFGPGTRLTVL.

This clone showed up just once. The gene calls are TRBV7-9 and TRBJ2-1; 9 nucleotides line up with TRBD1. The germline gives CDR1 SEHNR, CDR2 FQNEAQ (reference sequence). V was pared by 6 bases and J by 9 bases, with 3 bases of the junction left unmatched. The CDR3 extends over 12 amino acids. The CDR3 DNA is TGTGCCAGCAGGGCACAGGGGGCTGAGCAGTTCTTC. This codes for CASRAQGAEQFF. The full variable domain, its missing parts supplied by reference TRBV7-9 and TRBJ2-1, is DTGVSQNPRHKITKRGQNVTFRCDPISEHNRLYWYRQTLGQGPEFLTYFQNEAQLEKSRLLSDRFSAERPKGSFSTLEIQRTEQGDSAMYLCASRAQGAEQFFGPGTRLTVL.

CDR3 sequence reads: CASSDLGSGGPGTQYF. The CDR3 DNA reads TGTGCCAGCAGTGACTTGGGTAGCGGGGGGCCTGGCACGCAGTATTTT. V is TRBV6-4 and J is TRBJ2-3; 10 bases are a match to TRBD2. CDR3 size: 16 residues. V gave up 1 base and J gave up 9 bases; unmatched junction bases: 10. Germline values: CDR1 MRHNA, CDR2 SNTAGT.